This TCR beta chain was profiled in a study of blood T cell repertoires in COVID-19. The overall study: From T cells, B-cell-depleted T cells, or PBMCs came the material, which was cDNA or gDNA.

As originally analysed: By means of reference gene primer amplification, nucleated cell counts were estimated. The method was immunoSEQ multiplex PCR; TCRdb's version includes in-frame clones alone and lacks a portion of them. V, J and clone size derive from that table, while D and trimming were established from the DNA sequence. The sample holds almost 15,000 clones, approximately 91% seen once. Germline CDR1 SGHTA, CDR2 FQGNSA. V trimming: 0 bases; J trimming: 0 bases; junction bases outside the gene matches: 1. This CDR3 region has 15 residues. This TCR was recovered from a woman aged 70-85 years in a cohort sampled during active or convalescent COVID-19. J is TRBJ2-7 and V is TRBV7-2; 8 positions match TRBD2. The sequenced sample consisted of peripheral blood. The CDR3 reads CASSLASGGSYEQYF. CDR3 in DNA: TGTGCCAGCAGCTTAGCGAGCGGGGGCTCCTACGAGCAGTACTTC. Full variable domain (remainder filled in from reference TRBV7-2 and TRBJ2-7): GAGVSQSPSNKVTEKGKDVELRCDPISGHTALYWYRQSLGQGLEFLIYFQGNSAPDKSGLPSDRFSAERTGGSVSTLTIQRTQQEDSAVYLCASSLASGGSYEQYFGPGTRLTVT.